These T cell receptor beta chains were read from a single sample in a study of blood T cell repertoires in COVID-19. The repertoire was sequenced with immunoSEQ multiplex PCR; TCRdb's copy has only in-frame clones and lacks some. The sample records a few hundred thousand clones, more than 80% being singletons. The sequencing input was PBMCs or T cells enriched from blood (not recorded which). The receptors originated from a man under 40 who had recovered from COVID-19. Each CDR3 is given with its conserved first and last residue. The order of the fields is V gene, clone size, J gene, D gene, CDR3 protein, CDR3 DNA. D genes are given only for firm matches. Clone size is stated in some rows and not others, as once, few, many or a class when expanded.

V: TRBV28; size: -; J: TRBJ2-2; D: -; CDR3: CASSPGGGSGELFF; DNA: TGTGCCAGCAGTCCAGGAGGAGGGTCCGGGGAGCTGTTTTTT
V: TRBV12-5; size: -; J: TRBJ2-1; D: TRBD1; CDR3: CASGRGQSYNEQFF; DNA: TGTGCTAGTGGTCGGGGACAGTCCTACAATGAGCAGTTCTTC
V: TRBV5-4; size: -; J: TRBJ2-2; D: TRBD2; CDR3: CASSLDLAGESRNTGELFF; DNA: TGTGCCAGCAGCTTGGACCTAGCGGGAGAATCCAGGAACACCGGGGAGCTGTTTTTT
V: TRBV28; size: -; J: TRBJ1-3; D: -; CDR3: CASRLQGFGNTIYF; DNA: TGTGCCAGCAGGCTACAGGGTTTTGGAAACACCATATATTTT
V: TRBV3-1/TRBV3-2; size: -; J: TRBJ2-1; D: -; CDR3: CASSRSTNEQFF; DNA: TGTGCCAGCAGCAGAAGCACCAATGAGCAGTTCTTC
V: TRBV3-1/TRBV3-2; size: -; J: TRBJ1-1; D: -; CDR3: CASSRGELNTEAFF; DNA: TGTGCCAGCAGCCGGGGAGAACTGAACACTGAAGCTTTCTTT
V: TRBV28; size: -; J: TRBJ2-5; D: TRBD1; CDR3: CASSDQDRGVTRETQYF; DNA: TGTGCCAGCAGTGATCAGGACAGGGGGGTAACGCGGGAGACCCAGTACTTC
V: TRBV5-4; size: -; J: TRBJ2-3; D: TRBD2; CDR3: CASSPGGLAESTDTQYF; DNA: TGTGCCAGCAGCCCAGGTGGACTAGCGGAAAGCACAGATACGCAGTATTTT
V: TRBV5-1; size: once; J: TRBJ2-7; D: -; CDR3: CASSLAGTSSYEQYF; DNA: TGCGCCAGCAGCTTGGCAGGTACTAGCTCCTACGAGCAGTACTTC
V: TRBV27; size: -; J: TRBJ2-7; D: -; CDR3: CASSPYRGGSAPSEQYF; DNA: TGTGCCAGCAGTCCCTACCGAGGCGGGTCGGCCCCCTCCGAGCAGTACTTC
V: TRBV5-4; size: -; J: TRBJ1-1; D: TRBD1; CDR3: CASSPGQGNTEAFF; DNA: TGTGCCAGCAGCCCGGGACAGGGGAACACTGAAGCTTTCTTT
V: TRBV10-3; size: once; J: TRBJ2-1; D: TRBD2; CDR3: CAISESFSGTNEQFF; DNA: TGTGCCATCAGTGAGTCGTTTAGCGGGACAAATGAGCAGTTCTTC
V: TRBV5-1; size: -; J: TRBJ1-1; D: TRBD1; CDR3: CASTPGQGNTEAFF; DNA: TGCGCCAGCACCCCGGGACAGGGGAACACTGAAGCTTTCTTT
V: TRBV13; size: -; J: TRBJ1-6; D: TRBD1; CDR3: CASSLSWTGGANGNSPLHF; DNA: TGTGCCAGCAGCTTAAGCTGGACAGGGGGCGCGAATGGTAATTCACCCCTCCACTTT
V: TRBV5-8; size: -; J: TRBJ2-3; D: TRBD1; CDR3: CASSGDRAPQYF; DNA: TGTGCCAGCAGCGGGGACAGGGCGCCGCAGTATTTT
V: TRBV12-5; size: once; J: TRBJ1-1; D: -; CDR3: CASGLSLRNTEAFF; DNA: TGTGCTAGTGGTTTGAGTTTGAGGAACACTGAAGCTTTCTTT
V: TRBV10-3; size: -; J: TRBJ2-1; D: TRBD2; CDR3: CAISEHASGSGQLEQFF; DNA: TGTGCCATCAGTGAGCATGCAAGCGGGAGCGGACAATTGGAGCAGTTCTTC
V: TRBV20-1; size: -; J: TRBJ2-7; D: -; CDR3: CSASYGLAEREQYF; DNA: TGCAGTGCTAGTTACGGCCTAGCCGAACGCGAGCAGTACTTC
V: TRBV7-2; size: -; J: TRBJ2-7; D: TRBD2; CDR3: CASSLSKGLAGVSYEQYF; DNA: TGTGCCAGCAGCCTATCGAAAGGACTAGCGGGAGTCTCCTACGAGCAGTACTTC
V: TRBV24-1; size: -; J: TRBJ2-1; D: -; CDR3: CATSDPPYNEQFF; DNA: TGTGCCACCAGTGACCCTCCTTACAATGAGCAGTTCTTC
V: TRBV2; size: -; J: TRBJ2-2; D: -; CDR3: CASSEMANTGELFF; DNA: TGTGCCAGCAGTGAAATGGCAAACACCGGGGAGCTGTTTTTT
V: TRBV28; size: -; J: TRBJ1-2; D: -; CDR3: CASSTPGDNYGYTF; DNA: TGTGCCAGCAGTACGCCGGGAGATAACTATGGCTACACCTTC
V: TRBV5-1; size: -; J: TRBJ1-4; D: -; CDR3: CASSPQLSPQGYEKLFF; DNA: TGCGCCAGCAGCCCGCAGCTATCCCCCCAGGGGTATGAAAAACTGTTTTTT
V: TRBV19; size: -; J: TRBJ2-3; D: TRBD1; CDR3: CASRVTGSPDTQYF; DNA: TGTGCCAGTAGGGTGACAGGGTCCCCAGATACGCAGTATTTT
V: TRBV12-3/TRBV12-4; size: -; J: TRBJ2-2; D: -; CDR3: CASSEGRSGELFF; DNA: TGTGCCAGCAGCGAGGGTCGAAGCGGGGAGCTGTTTTTT
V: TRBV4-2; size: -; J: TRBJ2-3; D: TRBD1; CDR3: CASSQAGTGVADTQYF; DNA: TGTGCCAGCAGCCAAGCGGGGACAGGGGTTGCAGATACGCAGTATTTT
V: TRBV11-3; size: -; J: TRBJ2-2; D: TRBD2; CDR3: CASSLGTSRTGELFF; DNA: TGTGCCAGCAGCTTAGGGACTAGTCGGACCGGGGAGCTGTTTTTT
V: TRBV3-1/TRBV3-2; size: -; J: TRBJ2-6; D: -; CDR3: CASSQEVGASGANVLTF; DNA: TGTGCCAGCAGCCAAGAAGTTGGGGCTTCTGGGGCCAACGTCCTGACTTTC
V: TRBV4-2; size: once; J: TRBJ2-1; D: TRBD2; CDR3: CASSQVTGLAGPSSYNEQFF; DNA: TGTGCCAGCAGCCAAGTCACGGGACTAGCGGGCCCGAGCTCCTACAATGAGCAGTTCTTC
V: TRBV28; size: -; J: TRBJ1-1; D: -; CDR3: CASINRHSNTEAFF; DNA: TGTGCCAGCATTAACAGACACTCGAACACTGAAGCTTTCTTT
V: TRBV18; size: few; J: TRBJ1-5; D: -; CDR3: CASSPGGQPQHF; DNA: TGTGCCAGCTCACCAGGAGGTCAGCCCCAGCATTTT
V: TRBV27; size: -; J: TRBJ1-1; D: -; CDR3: CASSPLAGRTEAFF; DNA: TGTGCCAGCAGCCCACTGGCAGGTAGGACTGAAGCTTTCTTT
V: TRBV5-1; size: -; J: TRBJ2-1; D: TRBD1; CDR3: CASRPGQFLNEQFF; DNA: TGCGCCAGCAGACCGGGACAGTTTCTCAATGAGCAGTTCTTC
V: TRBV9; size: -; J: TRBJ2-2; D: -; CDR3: CASSVRGATGELFF; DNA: TGTGCCAGCAGCGTACGGGGTGCCACCGGGGAGCTGTTTTTT
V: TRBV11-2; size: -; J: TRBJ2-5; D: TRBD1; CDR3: CASSQDRGRETQYF; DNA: TGTGCCAGCAGTCAGGACAGGGGTAGGGAGACCCAGTACTTC
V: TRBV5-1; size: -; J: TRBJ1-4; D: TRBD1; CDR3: CASSPGGNEKLFF; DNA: TGCGCCAGCAGCCCAGGGGGGAATGAAAAACTGTTTTTT
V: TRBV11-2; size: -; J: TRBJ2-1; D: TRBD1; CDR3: CASSLVYWGRDSFNEQFF; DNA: TGTGCCAGCAGCTTAGTGTATTGGGGACGGGACAGCTTCAATGAGCAGTTCTTC
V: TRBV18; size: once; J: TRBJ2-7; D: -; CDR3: CASSLGRGAYEQYF; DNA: TGTGCCAGCTCCCTAGGGCGGGGCGCCTACGAGCAGTACTTC
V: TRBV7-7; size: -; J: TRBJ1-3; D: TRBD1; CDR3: CASSPGTGSGNTIYF; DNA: TGTGCTAGCAGCCCAGGGACAGGCTCTGGAAACACCATATATTTT
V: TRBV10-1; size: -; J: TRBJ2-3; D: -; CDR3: CASSSGSTDTQYF; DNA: TGCGCCAGCAGCTCGGGAAGCACAGATACGCAGTATTTT
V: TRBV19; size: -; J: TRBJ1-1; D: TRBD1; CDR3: CASSSLPGQGAGEAFF; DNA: TGTGCCAGTAGTAGCCTCCCGGGACAGGGAGCTGGTGAAGCTTTCTTT
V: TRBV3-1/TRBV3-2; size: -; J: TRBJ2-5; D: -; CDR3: CASSQEEKTQYF; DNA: TGTGCCAGCAGCCAAGAGGAGAAGACCCAGTACTTC
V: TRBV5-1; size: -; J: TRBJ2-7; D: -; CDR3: CASSLRAGAVYEQYF; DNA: TGCGCCAGCAGCCTCAGGGCAGGGGCAGTCTACGAGCAGTACTTC
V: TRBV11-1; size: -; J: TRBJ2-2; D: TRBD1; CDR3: CASSSRDRGNTGELFF; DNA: TGTGCCAGCAGTTCCCGGGACAGGGGGAACACCGGGGAGCTGTTTTTT
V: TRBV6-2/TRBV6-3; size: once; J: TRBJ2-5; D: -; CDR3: CASSPQMEETQYF; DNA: TGTGCCAGCAGTCCCCAGATGGAAGAGACCCAGTACTTC
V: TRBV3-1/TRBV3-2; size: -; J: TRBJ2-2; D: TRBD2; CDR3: CASSPSGRAETGELFF; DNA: TGTGCCAGCAGCCCTAGCGGGAGGGCCGAAACCGGGGAGCTGTTTTTT
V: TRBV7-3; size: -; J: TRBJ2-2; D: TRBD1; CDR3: CASSQTGAMNTGELFF; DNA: TGTGCCAGCAGCCAAACAGGGGCCATGAACACCGGGGAGCTGTTTTTT
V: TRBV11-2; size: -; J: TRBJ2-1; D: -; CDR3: CASRRRGEYYNEQFF; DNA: TGTGCCAGCAGGCGGCGGGGCGAGTACTACAATGAGCAGTTCTTC
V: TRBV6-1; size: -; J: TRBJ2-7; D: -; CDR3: CASSEDRARFYEQYF; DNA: TGTGCCAGCAGTGAGGATCGCGCGAGGTTCTACGAGCAGTACTTC
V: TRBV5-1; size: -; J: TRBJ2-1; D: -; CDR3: CASSPNPGSYNEQFF; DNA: TGCGCCAGCAGCCCCAATCCCGGCTCCTACAATGAGCAGTTCTTC
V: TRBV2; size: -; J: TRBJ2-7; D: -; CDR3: CASREGLAFLGEQYF; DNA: TGTGCCAGCAGGGAGGGTCTAGCCTTCCTTGGCGAGCAGTACTTC